This T cell receptor (beta chain) was recovered during a study of blood T cells in healthy people across ages. In germline, CDR1 is MNHNS, CDR2 SASEGT. V lost 5 bases to trimming and J lost 3 bases; unmatched junction nucleotides: 9. The CDR3 spans 17 residues. Next came a second PCR, run for about 7 to 12 cycles, which used a sample-barcoded 5' primer along with a J-beta primer mix. Every sample gave at least 2.5 million paired-end reads containing CDR3. MiXCR, applied by TCRdb to the 5' RACE reads, yields one record per CDR3 protein. The sample lists approximately 780,000 distinct CDR3 sequences; about a quarter were seen once. A further study also used this sample, focusing on T cells of mothers and their children.

The sequence was collected from a boy younger than 18 in good health. This rearrangement joins TRBV6-1 to TRBJ2-1; 11 nucleotides match TRBD2. Input material: blood. CDR3 nucleotide sequence: TGTGCCAGCAGTCCCGGGACTAGCGGAGGATTCTACAATGAGCAGTTCTTC. As protein: CASSPGTSGGFYNEQFF.